This is a list of T cell receptor beta chains from one sample in a study of T cells expressing NK-cell markers. TCRdb reprocessed the 5' RACE reads, keeping one entry per CDR3 protein, no DNA. The sample table includes 400,000 to 550,000 distinct CDR3 sequences. The sequencing sample was made of blood T cells: a sorted CD56 or NKG2C T cell subset, CD4+ or CD8+ T cells, or bulk PBMC T cells (not recorded which). The receptors derive from a woman aged 18 to 75 in good health. The CDR3 runs from the conserved cysteine through the conserved F or W. Fields, in order: J gene, V gene, CDR3 protein.

TRBJ2-2 TRBV7-9 CASSLTEANTGELFF
TRBJ2-5 TRBV20-1 CSARVGRTKATAQETQYF
TRBJ2-1 TRBV24-1 CATSDWGETTYNEQFF
TRBJ2-1 TRBV9 CASSTRDMSNSYNEQFF
TRBJ1-1 TRBV7-7 CAVDRPPMNTEAFF
TRBJ2-5 TRBV28 CASSLSALQETQYF
TRBJ2-1 TRBV20-1 CSAGVENNEQFF
TRBJ2-1 TRBV20-1 CSARERTGFANEQFF
TRBJ1-1 TRBV6-5 CASSYGLGDTEAFF
TRBJ1-3 TRBV6-1 CASQNGGLSGNTIYF
TRBJ2-7 TRBV6-1 CASRATSGSFHEQYF
TRBJ2-3 TRBV20-1 CSARKGLADTQYF
TRBJ2-5 TRBV10-3 CAIWEGRGTVQETQYF
TRBJ1-2 TRBV30 CAWSETGGLRGYTF
TRBJ2-4 TRBV7-2 CASSLGSGTMGNIQYF
TRBJ2-7 TRBV5-6 CASSLGKAQYF
TRBJ2-1 TRBV19 CASSIRGGNEQFF
TRBJ2-7 TRBV10-3 CAISQQGDSYEQYF
TRBJ1-5 TRBV28 CASSPPNRVRSNQPQHF
TRBJ1-2 TRBV18 CASSPSSQLYGYTF
TRBJ2-5 TRBV5-1 CASSPAGTGQETQYF
TRBJ1-4 TRBV5-1 CASSWTTNEKLFF
TRBJ1-2 TRBV5-1 CASSPSDRGETF
TRBJ1-5 TRBV11-1 CASSLIGQGAPLNQPQHF
TRBJ2-5 TRBV9 CASSVGRGEETQYF
TRBJ1-5 TRBV10-3 CAISGTSSNQPQHF
TRBJ2-7 TRBV20-1 CSARSLGRYEQYF
TRBJ2-1 TRBV13 CASSLPGGGAKDYNEQFF
TRBJ1-1 TRBV29-1 CSGRRGLGTEAFF
TRBJ2-2 TRBV5-6 CASSLMTGGAPGELFF
TRBJ2-4 TRBV4-1 CASSQGRVQTNIQYF
TRBJ2-2 TRBV19 CASSMMAPGELFF
TRBJ1-2 TRBV14 CASSQDRGWGRGYTF
TRBJ2-3 TRBV15 CATSRWASGTTDTQYF
TRBJ2-1 TRBV4-3 CASSPGLGGYFYNEQFF
TRBJ2-3 TRBV12-3/TRBV12-4 CASSFLGVDTQYF
TRBJ2-7 TRBV5-1 CASSLVPSGAEQYF
TRBJ2-5 TRBV12-3/TRBV12-4 CASSRGQTQYF
TRBJ2-3 TRBV5-1 CASSLNPGVTDTQYF
TRBJ2-6 TRBV5-5 CASSLGGSLASGANVLTF
TRBJ1-1 TRBV11-2 CASSFGRWVGVGTEAFF
TRBJ2-3 TRBV5-1 CASSLVGRSTDTQYF
TRBJ2-3 TRBV7-3 CASSKAGEIDTQYF
TRBJ1-2 TRBV21-1 CASSTRSSPNYGYTF
TRBJ1-1 TRBV9 CASSVVHPPLDRDTEAFF
TRBJ2-1 TRBV18 CASSLQGTPDYNEQFF
TRBJ1-1 TRBV20-1 CSARDWRAEAFF
TRBJ1-1 TRBV20-1 CSARRGGKTEAFF
TRBJ1-2 TRBV7-2 CASSSTDRVETF
TRBJ2-3 TRBV30 CAWSVRLGDTQYF
TRBJ1-3 TRBV12-3/TRBV12-4 CASNTDPGNTIYF
TRBJ2-7 TRBV7-2 CASSLGRGLGEQYF
TRBJ1-2 TRBV19 CASIKDSNYGYTF
TRBJ2-1 TRBV4-1 CASSRPSGSSYNEQFF
TRBJ2-1 TRBV7-2 CASSPGSSSNEQFF
TRBJ2-1 TRBV6-1 CASSGGRLGIVEQFF
TRBJ2-5 TRBV11-2 CASSRRPGGEETQYF
TRBJ1-1 TRBV6-4 CASNRETEAFF
TRBJ2-1 TRBV5-1 CASSLEVGAALGNEQFF
TRBJ2-3 TRBV5-1 CASSLIGLAGDLQDTQYF